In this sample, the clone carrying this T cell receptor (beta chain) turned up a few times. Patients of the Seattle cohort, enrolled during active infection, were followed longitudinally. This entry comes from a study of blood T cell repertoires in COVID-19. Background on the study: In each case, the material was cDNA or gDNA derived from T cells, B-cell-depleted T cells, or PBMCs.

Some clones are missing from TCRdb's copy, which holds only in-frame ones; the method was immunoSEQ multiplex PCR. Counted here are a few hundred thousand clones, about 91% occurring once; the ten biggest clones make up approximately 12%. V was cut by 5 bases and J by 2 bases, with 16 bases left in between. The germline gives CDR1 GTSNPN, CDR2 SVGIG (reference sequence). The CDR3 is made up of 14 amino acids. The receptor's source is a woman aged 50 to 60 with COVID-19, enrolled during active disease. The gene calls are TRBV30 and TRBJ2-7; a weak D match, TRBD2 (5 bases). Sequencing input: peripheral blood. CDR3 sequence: CAWGRASKAYEQYF. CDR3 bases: TGTGCCTGGGGAAGGGCTAGCAAGGCCTACGAGCAGTACTTC.